This T cell receptor beta chain emerged from a study of Tregs in tolerant kidney transplant recipients. Whole-study results and caveats: Changing PCR primers prevented nucleotide comparison between some patients' samples.

Germline CDR1 is MNHEY and CDR2 is SVGAGI. V dropped 7 bases and J dropped 5; count of bases not matched to a gene: 8. The CDR3 has 15 amino acids. The protocol was immunoSEQ multiplex PCR, while the TCRdb copy is restricted to in-frame clones and leaves out a portion. The sample shows around 78,000 clones, 85% to 95% of them seen only once. In regard to this clone: What it recognizes is unknown.

The chain employs TRBV6-5 and TRBJ1-6, with TRBD1 matching 7 bases. Material: Tregs from blood, obtained before the transplant. The receptor was isolated from a human donor who received a combined kidney and bone marrow transplant. This chain's CDR3 is CASTRTGLHNSPLHF. DNA for the CDR3: TGTGCCAGCACTCGGACAGGCTTGCATAATTCACCCCTCCACTTT.